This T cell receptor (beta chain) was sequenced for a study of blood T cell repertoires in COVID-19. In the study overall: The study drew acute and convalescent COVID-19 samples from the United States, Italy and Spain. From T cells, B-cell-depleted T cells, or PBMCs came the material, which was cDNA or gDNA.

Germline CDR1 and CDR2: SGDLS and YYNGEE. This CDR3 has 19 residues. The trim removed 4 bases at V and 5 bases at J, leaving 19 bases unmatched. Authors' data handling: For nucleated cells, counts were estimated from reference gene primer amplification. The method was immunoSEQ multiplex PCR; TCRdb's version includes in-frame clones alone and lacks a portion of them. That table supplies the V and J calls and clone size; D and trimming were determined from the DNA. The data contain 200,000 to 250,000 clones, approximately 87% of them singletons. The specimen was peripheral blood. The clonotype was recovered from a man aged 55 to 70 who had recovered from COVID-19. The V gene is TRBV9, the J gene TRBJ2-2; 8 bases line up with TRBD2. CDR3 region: CASSPRGGGTPVTTGELFF. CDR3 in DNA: TGTGCCAGCAGCCCTCGGGGGGGTGGGACACCAGTAACAACCGGGGAGCTGTTTTTT.